Listed here is a single T cell receptor beta chain. Its specificity is unknown. Time point of the sample: pre-treatment sample, taken before nivolumab and TIL therapy. The tumor samples were excised metastases, mostly pleural nodules or supraclavicular lymph nodes. The libraries were made with immunoSEQ v3. Sequencing depth was around 1.9 million read pairs for survey level, about 5-6.5 million for deep. TCRdb keeps only in-frame clones here, not all; method: immunoSEQ multiplex PCR. This table holds roughly 8,000 clones, roughly 74% found once. The data originate from a study of TIL therapy for anti-PD-1-resistant metastatic lung cancer. The germline V and J ends were trimmed by 0 bases and 8 bases, with 9 bases remaining between them. The germline V gene encodes CDR1 SGHRS and CDR2 YFSETQ. The CDR3 runs 13 residues. Overall study findings and caveats: Patients were highly selected, enriched for treatment-naive, never-smoker and oncogene-addicted cases. Many TIL product clones were absent from baseline tumor, suggesting clonal contraction.

This specimen consisted of tumor tissue, obtained at baseline. The V call is TRBV5-1, the J call TRBJ2-1; no clear D. This TCR came from a person between 25 and 80 years old with non-small cell lung cancer. CDR3 sequence: CASSLDGRHEQFF. CDR3 bases: TGCGCCAGCAGCTTGGACGGTCGCCATGAGCAGTTCTTC.